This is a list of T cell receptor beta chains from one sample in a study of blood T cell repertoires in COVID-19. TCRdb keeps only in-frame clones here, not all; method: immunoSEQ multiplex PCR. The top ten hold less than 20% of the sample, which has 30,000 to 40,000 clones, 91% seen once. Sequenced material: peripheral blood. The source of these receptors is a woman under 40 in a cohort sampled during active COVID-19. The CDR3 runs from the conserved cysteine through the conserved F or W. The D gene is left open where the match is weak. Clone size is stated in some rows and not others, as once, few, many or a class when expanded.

CDR3aa: CATKRETPYNEQFF
CDR3nt: TGTGCCACCAAGCGGGAGACCCCCTACAATGAGCAGTTCTTC
v_gene: TRBV6-5
d_gene: TRBD2
j_gene: TRBJ2-1
abundance: NA

CDR3aa: CASSQDFGIRELFF
CDR3nt: TGTGCCAGCAGCCAAGATTTTGGCATCCGGGAGCTGTTTTTT
v_gene: TRBV3-1/TRBV3-2
d_gene: NA
j_gene: TRBJ2-2
abundance: once

CDR3aa: CASSYSSVAGDQETQYF
CDR3nt: TGTGCCAGCAGTTACTCGTCCGTTGCAGGGGACCAAGAGACCCAGTACTTC
v_gene: TRBV6-7
d_gene: NA
j_gene: TRBJ2-5
abundance: few

CDR3aa: CASTLGSVADTQYF
CDR3nt: TGTGCCAGTACCCTGGGTAGCGTGGCAGATACGCAGTATTTT
v_gene: TRBV19
d_gene: NA
j_gene: TRBJ2-3
abundance: NA

CDR3aa: CASSYLRLAGGNEQFF
CDR3nt: TGTGCCAGCAGTTACCTCCGGCTAGCGGGAGGCAATGAGCAGTTCTTC
v_gene: TRBV6-2/TRBV6-3
d_gene: TRBD2
j_gene: TRBJ2-1
abundance: NA

CDR3aa: CASSPPGTGSNEQFF
CDR3nt: TGTGCCAGCAGCCCCCCCGGGACAGGGTCCAATGAGCAGTTCTTC
v_gene: TRBV11-3
d_gene: TRBD1
j_gene: TRBJ2-1
abundance: NA

CDR3aa: CASSPGLTGMNQPQHF
CDR3nt: TGCGCCAGCAGCCCAGGGTTGACAGGGATGAATCAGCCCCAGCATTTT
v_gene: TRBV4-1
d_gene: TRBD1
j_gene: TRBJ1-5
abundance: once

CDR3aa: CASSGGTAGNTIYF
CDR3nt: TGTGCCAGCAGCGGCGGGACAGCAGGAAACACCATATATTTT
v_gene: TRBV5-8
d_gene: TRBD1
j_gene: TRBJ1-3
abundance: NA

CDR3aa: CATSDFRGKANTDTQYF
CDR3nt: TGTGCCACCAGTGATTTTAGGGGAAAGGCGAACACAGATACGCAGTATTTT
v_gene: TRBV24-1
d_gene: NA
j_gene: TRBJ2-3
abundance: NA

CDR3aa: CASSFSGTSGDYEQYF
CDR3nt: TGTGCCAGCAGCTTCAGTGGGACTAGCGGTGACTACGAGCAGTACTTC
v_gene: TRBV7-2
d_gene: TRBD2
j_gene: TRBJ2-7
abundance: NA

CDR3aa: CASHDGGREGLYEQFF
CDR3nt: TGTGCCAGCCACGACGGAGGGCGGGAGGGCCTCTATGAGCAGTTCTTC
v_gene: TRBV18
d_gene: TRBD2
j_gene: TRBJ2-1
abundance: once